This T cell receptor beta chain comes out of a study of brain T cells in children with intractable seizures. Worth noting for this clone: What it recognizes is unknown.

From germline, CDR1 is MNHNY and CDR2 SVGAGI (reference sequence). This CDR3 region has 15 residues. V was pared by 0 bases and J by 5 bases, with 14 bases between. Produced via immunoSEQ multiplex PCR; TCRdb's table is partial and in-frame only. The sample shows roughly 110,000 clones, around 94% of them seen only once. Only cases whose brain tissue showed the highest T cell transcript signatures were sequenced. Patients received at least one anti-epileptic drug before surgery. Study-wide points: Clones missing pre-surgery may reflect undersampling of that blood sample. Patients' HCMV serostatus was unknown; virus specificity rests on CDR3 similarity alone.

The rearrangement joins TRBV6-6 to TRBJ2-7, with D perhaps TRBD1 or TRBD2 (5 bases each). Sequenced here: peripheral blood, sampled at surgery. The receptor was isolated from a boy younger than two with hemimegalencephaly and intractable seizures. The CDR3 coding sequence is TGTGCCAGCAGTTACTCGAGGATCGGGGCCAACGAGCAGTACTTC. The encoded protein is CASSYSRIGANEQYF.